This is a list of T cell receptor beta chains from one sample in a study of T cells in Graves' hyperthyroidism and ophthalmopathy. MiXCR, run by TCRdb on the multiplex PCR reads, gives a single entry per CDR3 protein. The sample shows 300,000 to 400,000 distinct CDR3 sequences, around 18% of them seen only once. The sample was blood. The source is a man aged 18-30 years with Graves' ophthalmopathy. The CDR3 runs from the conserved cysteine through the conserved F or W. The D gene is left open where the match is weak. A clone size is listed for some rows: how often the clone was seen (once, few, many), or a class if it is expanded.

abundance,v_gene,d_gene,j_gene,CDR3nt,CDR3aa
.,TRBV12-3/TRBV12-4,TRBD2,TRBJ2-7,TGTGCCAGCAGCCCGGGCGGGGGGCGCGAGCAGTACTTC,CASSPGGGREQYF
many,TRBV20-1,TRBD1,TRBJ1-2,TGCAGTGCTAGAATACAGGGGTTCGCTAACTATGGCTACACCTTC,CSARIQGFANYGYTF
medium-sized,TRBV2,.,TRBJ2-1,TGTGCCAGCCTTTGGGGCGTCAATGAGCAGTTCTTC,CASLWGVNEQFF
many,TRBV6-1,.,TRBJ1-4,TGTGCCAGCAGTGATGAAAAACTGTTTTTT,CASSDEKLFF
many,TRBV7-2,TRBD2,TRBJ2-3,TGTGCCAGCAGCTCAACTAGCGGGGGGGCTGATACGCAGTATTTT,CASSSTSGGADTQYF
few,TRBV15,TRBD1,TRBJ2-1,TGTGCCACCAGCAGAGATGGGACAGGGAGGAATGAGCAGTTCTTC,CATSRDGTGRNEQFF
few,TRBV6-6,.,TRBJ1-5,TGTGCCAGCAGTTACTCGATGCGGGGGGCGTATTCTCAGCCCCAGCATTTT,CASSYSMRGAYSQPQHF
few,TRBV12-3/TRBV12-4,.,TRBJ2-5,TGTGCCAGCTTCCTCTGGGGGCAAGAGACCCAGTACTTC,CASFLWGQETQYF
few,TRBV28,TRBD1,TRBJ2-1,TGTGCCAGCAGTTCACCGGGACAGGGGCCGGGAAATGAGCAGTTCTTC,CASSSPGQGPGNEQFF
many,TRBV5-1,TRBD1,TRBJ2-7,TGCGCCAGCAGCCCAACCGGGACAGGAACCTACGAGCAGTACTTC,CASSPTGTGTYEQYF
many,TRBV12-3/TRBV12-4,TRBD2,TRBJ2-3,TGTGCCAGCAGTTCCTGGACTAGCGGGGGGCGACAAGATACGCAGTATTTT,CASSSWTSGGRQDTQYF
few,TRBV6-1,TRBD1,TRBJ1-4,TGTGCCAGCAGTAGGACAGGGGGCGGAAAGTATGAAAAACTGTTTTTT,CASSRTGGGKYEKLFF
few,TRBV20-1,.,TRBJ2-5,TGCAGTGCTAGAAGGACAGAGGGAAGGGGGGAGACCCAGTACTTC,CSARRTEGRGETQYF
few,TRBV28,.,TRBJ1-6,TGTGCCAGCAGTTTATTGGGGGTCCATAATTCACCCCTCCACTTT,CASSLLGVHNSPLHF
.,TRBV24-1,.,TRBJ2-1,TGTGCCACCAGTGGAGGGTTTATGGGCAGGACTGAGCAGTTCTTC,CATSGGFMGRTEQFF